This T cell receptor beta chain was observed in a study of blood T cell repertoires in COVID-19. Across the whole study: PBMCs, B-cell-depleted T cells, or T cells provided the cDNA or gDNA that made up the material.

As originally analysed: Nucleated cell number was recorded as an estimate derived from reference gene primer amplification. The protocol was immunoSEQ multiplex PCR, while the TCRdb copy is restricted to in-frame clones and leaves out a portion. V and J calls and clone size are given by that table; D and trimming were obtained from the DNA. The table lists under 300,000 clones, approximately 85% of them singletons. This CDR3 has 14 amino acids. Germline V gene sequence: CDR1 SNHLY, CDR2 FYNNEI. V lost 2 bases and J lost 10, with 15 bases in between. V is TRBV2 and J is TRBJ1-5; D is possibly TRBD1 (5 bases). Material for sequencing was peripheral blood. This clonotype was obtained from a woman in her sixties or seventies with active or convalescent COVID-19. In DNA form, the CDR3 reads TGTGCCAGCAGTGAACAAGGGGTAGGGCAACCCCAGCATTTT. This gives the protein CASSEQGVGQPQHF.